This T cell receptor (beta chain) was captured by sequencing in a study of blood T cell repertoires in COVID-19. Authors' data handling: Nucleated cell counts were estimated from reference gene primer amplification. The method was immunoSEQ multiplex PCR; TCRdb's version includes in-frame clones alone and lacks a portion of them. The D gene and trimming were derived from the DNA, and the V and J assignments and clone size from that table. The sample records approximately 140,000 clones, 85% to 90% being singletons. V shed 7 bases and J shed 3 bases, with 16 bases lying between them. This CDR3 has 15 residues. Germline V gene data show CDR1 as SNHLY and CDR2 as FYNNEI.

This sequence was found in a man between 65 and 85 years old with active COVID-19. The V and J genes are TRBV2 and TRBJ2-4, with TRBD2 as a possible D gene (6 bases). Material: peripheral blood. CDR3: CASNLGGLDKNIQYF. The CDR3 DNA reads TGTGCCAGCAATTTAGGAGGGCTAGACAAAAACATTCAGTACTTC.